This T cell receptor (beta chain) is from a study of blood T cell repertoires in COVID-19. Whole-study context: Sources were T cells, B-cell-depleted T cells, or PBMCs; the material itself was cDNA or gDNA.

Per the original data handling: Amplification with reference gene primers provided the estimates of nucleated cell counts. Method: immunoSEQ multiplex PCR; TCRdb's copy keeps in-frame clones and lacks some. Clone size and V and J calls were adopted from that table, with D and trimming inferred from the DNA. The sample comprises hundreds of thousands of clones, 65% to 85% of which are singletons, and 4.3% rests with the top ten. This study enrolled people aged roughly 18 to 90 from around 26 US geographic areas. The ends were cut back, 9 bases at V and 9 bases at J, with 12 bases in the middle. Germline lookup yields CDR1 LNHDA and CDR2 SQIVND (reference sequence). This CDR3 comprises 11 residues.

This receptor was obtained from a man aged 25 to 40 with acute COVID-19. The chain recombines TRBV19 with TRBJ1-5; D is ambiguous. The sample consisted of PBMCs or T cells enriched from blood (not recorded which). CDR3 DNA sequence: TGTGCCAGCACCGGTCGAGGGCCCCAGCATTTT. Its translation: CASTGRGPQHF.